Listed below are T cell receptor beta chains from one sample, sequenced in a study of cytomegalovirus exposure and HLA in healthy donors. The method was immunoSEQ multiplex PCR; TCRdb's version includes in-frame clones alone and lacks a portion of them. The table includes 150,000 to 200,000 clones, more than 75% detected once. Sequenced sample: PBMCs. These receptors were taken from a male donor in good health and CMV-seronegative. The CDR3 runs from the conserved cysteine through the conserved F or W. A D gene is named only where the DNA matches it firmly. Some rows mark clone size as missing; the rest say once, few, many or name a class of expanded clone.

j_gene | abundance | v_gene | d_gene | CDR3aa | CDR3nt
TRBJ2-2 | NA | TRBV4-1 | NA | CASSQDQGGTGELFF | TGCGCCAGCAGCCAAGATCAGGGTGGAACCGGGGAGCTGTTTTTT
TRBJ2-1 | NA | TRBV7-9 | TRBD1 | CASSARDRDPYSSYNEQFF | TGTGCCAGCAGCGCCCGGGACAGGGACCCGTACAGCTCCTACAATGAGCAGTTCTTC
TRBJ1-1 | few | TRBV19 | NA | CASCDTFNTEAFF | TGTGCCAGTTGTGACACATTTAACACTGAAGCTTTCTTT
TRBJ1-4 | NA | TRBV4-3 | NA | CASSQGSRGQEKLFF | TGCGCCAGCAGCCAAGGGTCGAGAGGGCAAGAAAAACTGTTTTTT
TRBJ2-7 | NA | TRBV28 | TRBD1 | CATGTGTYEQYF | TGTGCCACCGGGACAGGAACGTACGAGCAGTACTTC
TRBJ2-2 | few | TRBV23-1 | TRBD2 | CASSARLAEDTGELFF | TGCGCCAGCAGCGCGCGACTAGCGGAAGACACCGGGGAGCTGTTTTTT
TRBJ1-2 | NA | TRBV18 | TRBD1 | CASSGDRRYTF | TGTGCCAGCTCCGGGGACAGGCGCTACACCTTC
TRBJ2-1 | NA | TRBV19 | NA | CASSSPLDVNEQFF | TGTGCCAGTAGTAGTCCCCTAGATGTCAATGAGCAGTTCTTC
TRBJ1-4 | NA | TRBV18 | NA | CASSPPGEREKLFF | TGTGCCAGCTCACCTCCAGGGGAACGGGAAAAACTGTTTTTT
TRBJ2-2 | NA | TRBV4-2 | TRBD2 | CASSQDSYGGSGELFF | TGTGCCAGCAGCCAAGATTCCTACGGGGGGAGCGGGGAGCTGTTTTTT
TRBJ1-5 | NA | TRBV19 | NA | CASSVRSNQPQHF | TGTGCCAGTAGTGTCCGTAGCAATCAGCCCCAGCATTTT
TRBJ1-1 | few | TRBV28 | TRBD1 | CASSSPTGGRTEAFF | TGTGCCAGCAGTTCGCCTACAGGGGGAAGGACTGAAGCTTTCTTT
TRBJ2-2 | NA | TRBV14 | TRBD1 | CASSGQGVSGELFF | TGTGCCAGCAGCGGACAGGGGGTGTCTGGGGAGCTGTTTTTT
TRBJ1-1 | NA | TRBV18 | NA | CASSPSQNTEAFF | TGTGCCAGCTCACCTTCACAGAACACTGAAGCTTTCTTT
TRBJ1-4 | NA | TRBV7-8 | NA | CASSSRVANEKLFF | TGTGCCAGCAGCTCCAGGGTGGCTAATGAAAAACTGTTTTTT
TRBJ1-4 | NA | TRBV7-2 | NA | CASSLTGQTNEKLFF | TGTGCCAGCAGCCTTACAGGGCAAACTAATGAAAAACTGTTTTTT
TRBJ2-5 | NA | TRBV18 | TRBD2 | CASSPPAGAGETQYF | TGTGCCAGCTCACCACCGGCGGGAGCAGGAGAGACCCAGTACTTC
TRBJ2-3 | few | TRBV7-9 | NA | CASSRGIQDTQYF | TGTGCCAGCAGCCGAGGGATCCAAGATACGCAGTATTTT
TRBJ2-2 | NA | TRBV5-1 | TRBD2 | CASTNLAGGTGELFF | TGCGCCAGCACCAACCTAGCGGGAGGCACCGGGGAGCTGTTTTTT
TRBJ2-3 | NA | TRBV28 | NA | CASSPDTDTQYF | TGTGCCAGCAGTCCAGACACAGATACGCAGTATTTT
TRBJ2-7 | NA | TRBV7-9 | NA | CASSSQQSREQYF | TGTGCCAGCAGCTCACAACAGTCCCGGGAGCAGTACTTC
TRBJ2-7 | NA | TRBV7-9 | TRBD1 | CSSSPGAGQGLYEQYF | TGTTCCAGCAGCCCCGGGGCGGGACAGGGGTTGTACGAGCAGTACTTC
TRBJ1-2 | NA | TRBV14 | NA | CASSRRQIYGYTF | TGTGCCAGCAGCCGCCGACAGATCTATGGCTACACCTTC
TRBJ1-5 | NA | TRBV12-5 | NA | CASGLSQTQQPQHF | TGTGCTAGTGGTTTGTCACAGACACAACAGCCCCAGCATTTT
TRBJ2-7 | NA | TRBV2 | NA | CASSEEGQGGDEQYF | TGTGCCAGCAGTGAAGAGGGACAAGGAGGTGACGAGCAGTACTTC
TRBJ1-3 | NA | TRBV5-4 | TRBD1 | CASTRQGTSGNTIYF | TGTGCCAGCACCAGACAGGGGACATCTGGAAACACCATATATTTT
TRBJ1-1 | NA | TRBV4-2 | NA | CASSQVLGDGTEAFF | TGTGCCAGCAGCCAAGTGCTTGGAGATGGAACTGAAGCTTTCTTT
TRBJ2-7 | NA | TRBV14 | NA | CASSQGGLLMAEQYF | TGTGCCAGCAGCCAAGGGGGACTGTTAATGGCCGAGCAGTACTTC
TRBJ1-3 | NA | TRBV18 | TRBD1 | CASSPGTGVKSGNTIYF | TGTGCCAGCTCACCTGGGACAGGCGTCAAGTCTGGAAACACCATATATTTT
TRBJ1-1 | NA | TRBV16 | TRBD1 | CASSQLAPGQVGTEAFF | TGTGCCAGCAGCCAATTGGCACCGGGACAGGTGGGCACTGAAGCTTTCTTT
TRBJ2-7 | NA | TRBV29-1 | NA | CSVEESYEQYF | TGCAGCGTTGAAGAGAGCTACGAGCAGTACTTC
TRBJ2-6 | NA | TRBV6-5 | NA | CASRPTPGANVLTF | TGTGCCAGCAGACCTACCCCTGGGGCCAACGTCCTGACTTTC
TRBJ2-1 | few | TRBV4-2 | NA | CASSQDDPGGLSGAIYNEQFF | TGTGCCAGCAGCCAAGATGATCCGGGGGGCCTTTCGGGTGCAATCTACAATGAGCAGTTCTTC
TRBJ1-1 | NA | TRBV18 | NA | CASSRQPVNTEAFF | TGTGCCAGCTCAAGACAGCCGGTGAACACTGAAGCTTTCTTT
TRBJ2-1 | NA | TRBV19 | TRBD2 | CASSRAGVTYEQFF | TGTGCCAGTAGTAGGGCGGGAGTAACATATGAGCAGTTCTTC
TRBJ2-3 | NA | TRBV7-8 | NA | CASSLEFRTQYF | TGTGCCAGCAGCTTAGAATTCCGGACGCAGTATTTT
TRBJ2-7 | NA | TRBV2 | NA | CASDRSTDEQYF | TGTGCCAGCGACAGGAGTACAGACGAGCAGTACTTC
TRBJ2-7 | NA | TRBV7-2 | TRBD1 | CASSSGTGITYEQYF | TGTGCCAGCAGCTCCGGGACAGGGATAACCTACGAGCAGTACTTC
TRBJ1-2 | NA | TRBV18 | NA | CASSPRQSNYGYTF | TGTGCCAGCTCACCGCGACAGTCTAACTATGGCTACACCTTC
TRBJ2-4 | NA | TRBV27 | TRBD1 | CASSPGQGMNIQYF | TGTGCCAGCAGTCCGGGACAGGGAATGAACATTCAGTACTTC
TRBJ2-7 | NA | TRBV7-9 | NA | CSSSLIGQGGEQYF | TGTTCCAGCAGCTTAATTGGCCAGGGGGGAGAGCAGTACTTC
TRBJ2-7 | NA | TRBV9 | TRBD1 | CASSVESGGSYEQYF | TGTGCCAGCAGCGTAGAGTCAGGGGGCTCCTACGAGCAGTACTTC
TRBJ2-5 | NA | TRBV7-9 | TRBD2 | CASSKATGLAGVETQYF | TGTGCCAGCAGCAAAGCGACAGGACTAGCGGGAGTAGAGACCCAGTACTTC